Listed here is a single T cell receptor beta chain. TCRdb's copy holds only in-frame clones and misses some; the assay was immunoSEQ multiplex PCR. Among some 170,000 clones listed, approximately 89% were seen once. This record comes from a study of blood T cell repertoires in COVID-19. Germline CDR1 reads SGHRS; CDR2 reads YFSETQ. The CDR3 spans 15 residues. V lost 0 bases to trimming and J lost 9 bases; unmatched junction nucleotides: 10. Cohort placement rested on clinical history that participants reported themselves. The J gene is TRBJ2-5, the V gene TRBV5-1, with 8 bases matching TRBD1. The source of this sequence is a man aged 40-50 years who had recovered from COVID-19. The specimen was PBMCs or T cells enriched from blood (not recorded which). CDR3 amino acids: CASSLDRSQGASQYF. DNA of the CDR3: TGCGCCAGCAGCTTGGATCGATCGCAGGGGGCGTCCCAGTACTTC.